What follows are 24 T cell receptor beta chains derived from one specimen sequenced in a study of blood T cell repertoires in COVID-19. Repertoires were generated with immunoSEQ multiplex PCR, while TCRdb's copy carries only in-frame clones and drops some. The sample carries 300,000 to 350,000 clones, approximately 87% recorded once. Sequenced material: peripheral blood. The receptor set was obtained from a woman aged 30 to 39 with COVID-19, enrolled during active disease.

This chain uses TRBV7-6 with TRBJ2-1; 8 positions agree with TRBD2. The CDR3 covers 12 residues. V was clipped by 5 bases and J by 10 bases; unmatched bases: 4. CDR1 is SGHVS and CDR2 is FNYEAQ in the germline V gene. CDR3 protein: CASSARGGEQFF. The CDR3 DNA follows: TGTGCCAGCAGCGCCCGGGGGGGCGAGCAGTTCTTC.

The J gene is TRBJ2-3, the V gene TRBV30; 8 bases line up with TRBD2. V gave up 0 bases and J gave up 1 base; unmatched junction bases: 12. Germline CDR1 and CDR2: GTSNPN and SVGIG (reference sequence). CDR3 length: 18 residues. Here the CDR3 DNA reads TGTGCCTGGAGTGTACTAAGGGGCGGGAGGATCGGCACAGATACGCAGTATTTT. Residues: CAWSVLRGGRIGTDTQYF.

This chain uses TRBV2 with TRBJ1-2; unclear D gene. V lost 10 bases, J lost 8 bases, and 20 bases lay in between. CDR3 length: 13 amino acids. Per germline, CDR1 SNHLY and CDR2 FYNNEI. In nucleotides, the CDR3 is TGTGCCACCCTGAGGGCGAACGCGGGAGGCTACACCTTC. It codes for CATLRANAGGYTF.

The chain employs TRBV27 and TRBJ2-3; 7 bases agree with TRBD2. Germline CDR1 and CDR2: MNHEY and SMNVEV (reference sequence). Germline trimming cut 5 bases from V and 0 bases from J; bases unmatched to any gene: 8. The CDR3 length is 16 residues. CDR3 sequence reads: CASSHPSGSSTDTQYF. DNA of the CDR3: TGTGCCAGCAGTCACCCTAGCGGTTCTAGCACAGATACGCAGTATTTT.

This chain joins TRBV6-5 and TRBJ2-1, with 10 bases lining up with TRBD2. The J segment lost 8 bases and the V segment lost 5 bases, leaving 6 bases of the junction unmatched. This CDR3 spans 14 amino acids. The germline CDR1 and CDR2 sequences are MNHEY and SVGAGI. CDR3 sequence reads: CASSPGLAFDEQFF. The DNA of the CDR3 is TGTGCCAGCAGTCCGGGACTAGCGTTTGATGAGCAGTTCTTC.

This chain joins TRBV6-4 and TRBJ2-2, with a possible D match to TRBD2 (6 bases). Trimming cost V 0 bases and J 3 bases, with 11 bases left between them. Germline V gene data show CDR1 as MRHNA and CDR2 as SNTAGT. The CDR3 runs 16 residues. DNA of the CDR3: TGTGCCAGCAGTGACTCCGCCGGGGGAGACACCGGGGAGCTGTTTTTT. It translates to CASSDSAGGDTGELFF.

V usage is TRBV7-8 and J usage is TRBJ2-3; 11 positions agree with TRBD2. In germline, CDR1 is SGHVS, CDR2 FQNEAQ. The J segment lost 0 bases and the V segment lost 5 bases, leaving 4 bases of the junction unmatched. There are 16 residues in the CDR3. The CDR3 DNA reads as TGTGCCAGCAGCGTGGGACTAGCGGCTAGCACAGATACGCAGTATTTT. As protein: CASSVGLAASTDTQYF.

The V gene is TRBV5-6, the J gene TRBJ1-2, with TRBD1 identical over 10 bases. The V and J ends lost 0 bases and 4 bases, in that order; junction bases with no gene match: 9. This CDR3 region has 17 residues. Germline V lookup: CDR1 SGHDT, CDR2 YYEEEE. In DNA form, the CDR3 reads TGTGCCAGCAGCTTGGAGGGACAGGGGATTCTGGCCTATGGCTACACCTTC. Its protein is CASSLEGQGILAYGYTF.

The CDR3 DNA reads TGTGCCAGCAGCGTAGTTGGGCGGGACAACACCGGGGAGCTGTTTTTT. It encodes CASSVVGRDNTGELFF. This chain connects TRBV9 to TRBJ2-2; TRBD2 is a possible D gene (6 bases). CDR3 length equals 16 residues. The germline V gene encodes CDR1 SGDLS and CDR2 YYNGEE. V gave up 0 bases and J gave up 2 bases, with 11 bases separating them.

The rearrangement joins TRBV19 to TRBJ2-2; 12 bases align to TRBD1. The germline gives CDR1 LNHDA, CDR2 SQIVND (reference sequence). The V segment lost 6 bases and the J segment 5 bases; nucleotides outside the gene matches: 7. The CDR3 loop spans 16 amino acids. CDR3 sequence: CASRPWDRGLTGELFF. The DNA for the CDR3 is TGTGCCAGTAGGCCATGGGACAGGGGGCTTACCGGGGAGCTGTTTTTT.

This clone appeared once. The gene calls are TRBV5-1 and TRBJ1-1; 7 bases map to TRBD1. The trim removed 1 base at V and 1 base at J, leaving 7 bases unmatched. The CDR3 covers 16 residues. Germline values: CDR1 SGHRS, CDR2 YFSETQ. The CDR3 loop reads CASSLPHTGENTEAFF. CDR3 DNA sequence: TGCGCCAGCAGCTTGCCCCATACAGGGGAGAACACTGAAGCTTTCTTT.

The chain recombines TRBV10-3 with TRBJ1-5, with TRBD1 identical over 11 bases. J lost 11 bases, V lost 7 bases, and 13 bases had no gene match. This CDR3 has 15 amino acids. The germline gives CDR1 ENHRY, CDR2 SYGVKD. CDR3 in DNA: TGTGCCATCACCGACCGGACAGGGGGCCAGCCGGCCCAGCATTTT. It codes for CAITDRTGGQPAQHF.

The chain has TRBV28 and TRBJ1-2; 9 bases match TRBD1. Germline trimming cut 9 bases from V and 4 bases from J; bases unmatched to any gene: 9. CDR1 MDHEN and CDR2 SYDVKM come from the germline V gene. This CDR3 is 14 amino acids long. CDR3 sequence: CARRQGVWSYGYTF. The CDR3, as DNA: TGTGCCAGGAGACAGGGGGTTTGGAGCTATGGCTACACCTTC.

The rearrangement joins TRBV15 to TRBJ1-4; D call uncertain. This CDR3 contains 14 residues. Trimming removed 0 bases from V and 7 bases from J, with 9 bases in between. CDR1 and CDR2 (germline): LNHNV, YYDKDF (reference sequence). This CDR3 is CATSRDNAGEKLFF. The CDR3 coding sequence is TGTGCCACCAGCAGAGATAATGCCGGTGAAAAACTGTTTTTT.

J is TRBJ2-7 and V is TRBV11-3, with a possible D match to TRBD2 (5 bases). V lost 4 bases to trimming and J lost 0 bases, with 7 bases between them. Per germline, CDR1 SGHNT and CDR2 YENEEA. CDR3 length equals 13 residues. CDR3 bases: TGTGCCAGCAGCTCCGAGGGCTCCTACGAGCAGTACTTC. It specifies CASSSEGSYEQYF.

The chain recombines TRBV28 with TRBJ2-7; D perhaps matches TRBD2 (6 bases). Germline V gene data show CDR1 as MDHEN and CDR2 as SYDVKM. The CDR3 loop spans 14 amino acids. Trimming cost V 2 bases and J 7 bases, with 15 bases left between them. CDR3 sequence: CASSLQEGSGEQYF. In DNA, the CDR3 is TGTGCCAGCAGTTTACAGGAGGGGAGTGGAGAGCAGTACTTC.

This clone showed up many times. Within the sample, other DNA sequences also encode this same CDR3. The rearrangement joins TRBV18 to TRBJ1-1; TRBD1 aligns across 8 bases. With V trimmed by 2 bases and J by 5 bases, 1 base remained unmatched. The CDR3 has 13 amino acids. CDR1 and CDR2 (germline): KGHSH, LQKENI. The CDR3 sequence: CASSPGQGTEAFF. The CDR3 nucleotides are TGTGCCAGCTCACCAGGACAGGGTACTGAAGCTTTCTTT. Full variable domain (rest looked up from reference TRBV18 and TRBJ1-1): NAGVMQNPRHLVRRRGQEARLRCSPMKGHSHVYWYRQLPEEGLKFMVYLQKENIIDESGMPKERFSAEFPKEGPSILRIQQVVRGDSAAYFCASSPGQGTEAFFGQGTRLTVV.

This chain's CDR3 is CASSESTGDGPGQPQHF. CDR3 in DNA: TGCGCCAGCAGTGAGTCGACGGGGGACGGCCCCGGTCAGCCCCAGCATTTT. The chain uses TRBV10-2 and TRBJ1-5; perhaps TRBD1 as D (5 bases). Germline CDR1 reads WSHSY; CDR2 reads SAAADI. Trimming pared 0 bases from V and 6 bases from J, leaving 18 bases between. The CDR3 sequence is 17 residues long.

The J gene is TRBJ2-1, the V gene TRBV4-1; 9 bases fit TRBD2. The V segment lost 1 base and the J segment 0 bases; nucleotides outside the gene matches: 4. Germline CDR1 reads MGHRA; CDR2 reads YSYEKL. The CDR3 is 17 amino acids. DNA for the CDR3: TGCGCCAGCAGCCAAGGGAGAGCGGGAGGCTCCTACAATGAGCAGTTCTTC. Its translation: CASSQGRAGGSYNEQFF.

The chain employs TRBV19 and TRBJ1-5; D gene uncertain. Per the germline V gene, CDR1 is LNHDA and CDR2 is SQIVND (reference sequence). The CDR3 contains 14 residues. V was clipped by 8 bases and J by 1 base, with 12 bases between them. For the CDR3, the DNA is TGTGCCAGTTCCCCACAGATAAGCAATCAGCCCCAGCATTTT. It codes for CASSPQISNQPQHF.

V and J are TRBV4-1 and TRBJ2-7, with D perhaps TRBD1 (6 bases). The V end lost 5 bases, the J end lost 2 bases, and 13 bases lay between the germline ends. From germline, CDR1 is MGHRA and CDR2 YSYEKL. CDR3 size: 14 residues. The CDR3: CASSSQGSAYEQYF. CDR3 nucleotides: TGCGCCAGCAGCAGCCAGGGGTCAGCCTACGAGCAGTACTTC.

The V and J genes are TRBV5-6 and TRBJ2-2, with TRBD1 identical over 9 bases. CDR3 length: 15 amino acids. Germline trimming cut 4 bases from V and 6 bases from J; bases unmatched to any gene: 7. Germline V gene sequence: CDR1 SGHDT, CDR2 YYEEEE. The CDR3 DNA reads TGTGCCAGCAGCACCGGGACAGGGCTATCCGGGGAGCTGTTTTTT. Encoded protein: CASSTGTGLSGELFF.

This clone was counted a single time. The genes are TRBV7-3 and TRBJ2-3; 10 nucleotides line up with TRBD2. This CDR3 contains 16 residues. V trimming: 5 bases; J trimming: 0 bases; junction bases outside the gene matches: 5. Germline CDR1 is SGHTA and CDR2 is FQGTGA. DNA for the CDR3: TGTGCCAGCAGCGCAGGGACTAGCGCTAGCACAGATACGCAGTATTTT. It is translated as CASSAGTSASTDTQYF. The whole variable domain, filled in from reference TRBV7-3 and TRBJ2-3, reads GAGVSQTPSNKVTEKGKYVELRCDPISGHTALYWYRQSLGQGPEFLIYFQGTGAADDSGLPNDRFFAVRPEGSVSTLKIQRTERGDSAVYLCASSAGTSASTDTQYFGPGTRLTVL.

The genes are TRBV7-6 and TRBJ2-5; 11 bases map to TRBD2. Germline loops: CDR1 SGHVS, CDR2 FNYEAQ. The V segment lost 5 bases and the J segment 4 bases; nucleotides outside the gene matches: 9. This CDR3 is built from 16 residues. The CDR3 nucleotides read TGTGCCAGCAGCGTGCTACCCGGGACTAGCGGAGAGACCCAGTACTTC. It codes for CASSVLPGTSGETQYF. The complete variable domain, with remaining parts taken from reference TRBV7-6 and TRBJ2-5, reads GAGVSQSPRYKVTKRGQDVALRCDPISGHVSLYWYRQALGQGPEFLTYFNYEAQQDKSGLPNDRFSAERPEGSISTLTIQRTEQRDSAMYRCASSVLPGTSGETQYFGPGTRLLVL.